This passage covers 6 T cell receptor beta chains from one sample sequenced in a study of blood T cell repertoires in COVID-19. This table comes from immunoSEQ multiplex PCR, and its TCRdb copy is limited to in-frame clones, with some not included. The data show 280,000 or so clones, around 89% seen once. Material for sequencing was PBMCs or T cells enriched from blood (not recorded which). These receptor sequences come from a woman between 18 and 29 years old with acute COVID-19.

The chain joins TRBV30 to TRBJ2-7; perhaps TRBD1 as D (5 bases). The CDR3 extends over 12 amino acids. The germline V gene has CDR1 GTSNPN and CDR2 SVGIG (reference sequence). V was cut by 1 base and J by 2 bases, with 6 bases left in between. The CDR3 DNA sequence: TGTGCCTGGAGTGAAGGGGCCTACGAGCAGTACTTC. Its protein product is CAWSEGAYEQYF.

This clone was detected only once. In DNA, the CDR3 is TGTGCCAGCAGCCAAGACAGGGGCTGGTACGAGCAGTACTTC. Translation: CASSQDRGWYEQYF. The chain uses TRBV3-1 (or the pseudogene TRBV3-2) and TRBJ2-7; weak D call: TRBD1 (6 bases). The germline CDR1 and CDR2 sequences are LGHDT and YNNKEL (reference sequence). This CDR3 spans 14 amino acids. V gave up 0 bases and J gave up 4 bases, with 10 bases separating them.

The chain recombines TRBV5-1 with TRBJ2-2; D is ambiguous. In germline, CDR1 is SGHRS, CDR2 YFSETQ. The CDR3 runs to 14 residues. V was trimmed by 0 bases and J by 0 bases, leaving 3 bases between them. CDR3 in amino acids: CASSLAANTGELFF. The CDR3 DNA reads TGCGCCAGCAGCTTGGCTGCGAACACCGGGGAGCTGTTTTTT.

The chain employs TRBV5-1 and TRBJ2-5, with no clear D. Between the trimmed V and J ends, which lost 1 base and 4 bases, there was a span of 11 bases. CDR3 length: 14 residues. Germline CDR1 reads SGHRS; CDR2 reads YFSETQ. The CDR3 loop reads CASSLSKRVETQYF. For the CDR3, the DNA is TGCGCCAGCAGCTTGTCTAAACGGGTAGAGACCCAGTACTTC. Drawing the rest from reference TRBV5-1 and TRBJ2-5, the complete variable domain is KAGVTQTPRYLIKTRGQQVTLSCSPISGHRSVSWYQQTPGQGLQFLFEYFSETQRNKGNFPGRFSGRQFSNSRSEMNVSTLELGDSALYLCASSLSKRVETQYFGPGTRLLVL.

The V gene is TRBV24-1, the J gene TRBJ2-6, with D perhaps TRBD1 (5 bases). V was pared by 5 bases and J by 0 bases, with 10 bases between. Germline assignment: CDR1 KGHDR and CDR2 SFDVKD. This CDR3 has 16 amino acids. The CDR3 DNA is TGTGCCACCAGTGCCACAGGAGACTCTGGGGCCAACGTCCTGACTTTC. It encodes CATSATGDSGANVLTF.

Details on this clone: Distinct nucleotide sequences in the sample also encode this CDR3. CDR3 loop: CASSLSGGDNEQFF. Written as DNA, the CDR3 is TGTGCCAGCAGTCTATCGGGGGGGGACAATGAGCAGTTCTTC. V and J are TRBV28 and TRBJ2-1; 8 bases map to TRBD2. With 5 bases clipped from V and 5 bases from J, the junction kept 5 bases outside the gene matches. The CDR3 sequence is 14 residues long. Germline V CDR1 and CDR2: MDHEN, SYDVKM.